This TCR beta chain was sequenced during a study of CD8 T cells in Susac syndrome. CD8+ and CD4+ T cells were negatively isolated; TEMRA cells were FACS-enriched. CDR3 length equals 13 residues. CDR1 SGHNT and CDR2 YYREEE come from the germline V gene (reference sequence). Unmatched junction bases numbered 1, after V lost 2 bases and J lost 6 bases. The RNA, about 0.5 to 1 ug, was put through reverse transcription using random hexamers. One entry per CDR3 protein, called by TCRdb with MiXCR from the immunoSEQ multiplex PCR reads. The sample records 200,000 or so distinct CDR3 sequences, just under 95% being singletons.

The J gene is TRBJ2-1, the V gene TRBV5-4; 8 bases are shared with TRBD1. The clonotype was recovered from a human donor with Susac syndrome. The sequencing sample was made of CD8+ T cells from PBMCs. The chain's CDR3 is CASSFTGGNEQFF. The CDR3 DNA reads as TGTGCCAGCAGCTTCACAGGGGGCAATGAGCAGTTCTTC.